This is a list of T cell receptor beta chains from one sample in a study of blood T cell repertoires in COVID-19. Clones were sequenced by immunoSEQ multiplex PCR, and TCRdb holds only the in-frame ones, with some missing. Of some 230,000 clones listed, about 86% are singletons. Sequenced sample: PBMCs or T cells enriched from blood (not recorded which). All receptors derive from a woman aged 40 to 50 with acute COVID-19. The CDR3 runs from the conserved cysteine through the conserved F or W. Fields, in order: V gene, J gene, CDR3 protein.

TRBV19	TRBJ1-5	CASSMDHRVWQPQHF
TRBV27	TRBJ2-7	CASRRTGLSSYEQYF
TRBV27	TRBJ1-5	CASSSITGFRPQHF
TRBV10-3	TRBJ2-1	CAISDRGLIYNEQFF
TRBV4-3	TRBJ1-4	CASSLQLVANEKLFF
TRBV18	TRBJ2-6	CASSPRLGASGANVLTF
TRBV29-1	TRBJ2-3	CSVVRLAGGTDTQYF
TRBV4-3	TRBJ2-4	CASSQAGTGEDIQYF
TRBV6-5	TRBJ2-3	CASSTQGWGTDTQYF
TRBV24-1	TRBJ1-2	CATSDSQAYYGYTF
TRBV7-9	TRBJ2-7	CASSLVNRVGEQYF
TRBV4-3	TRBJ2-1	CASSRGRLWNEQFF
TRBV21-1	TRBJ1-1	CASSNRENTEAFF
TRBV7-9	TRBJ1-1	CASSAFSGTGGASEAFF
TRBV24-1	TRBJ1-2	CATSETGSYGYTF
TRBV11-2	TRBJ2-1	CASSLGHSSYNEQFF
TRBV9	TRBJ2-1	CASSVEGGSGNEQFF
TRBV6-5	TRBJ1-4	CASRAHVSTNEKLFF
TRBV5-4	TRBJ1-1	CASSLRGGNTEAFF
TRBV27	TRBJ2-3	CASSFLTAGSPNPDTQYF
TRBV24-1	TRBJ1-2	CATSLDSSRAGYTF
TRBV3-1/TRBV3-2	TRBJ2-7	CASSQANYEQYF